The 32 T cell receptor beta chains in this list originate from one sample, sequenced in a study of T cells in Graves' hyperthyroidism and ophthalmopathy. Authors of the study amplified TCR beta CDR3 regions from RNA transcripts. During a first-round RT-PCR of the TCR CDR3, the HTBI primer set was used. TCRdb recomputed calls from the multiplex PCR reads with MiXCR, one row per CDR3 protein. The sample yields 600,000 to 700,000 distinct CDR3 sequences, roughly 45% seen once. Input material: peripheral blood or thyroid tissue (not recorded which). The source of these receptors is an adult man with Graves' disease, either hyperthyroidism or ophthalmopathy (not recorded which).

V usage is TRBV7-8 and J usage is TRBJ1-6, with TRBD1 as a possible D gene (6 bases). Trimming cost V 5 bases and J 7 bases, with 15 bases left between them. Germline CDR1 SGHVS, CDR2 FQNEAQ. The CDR3 is 15 amino acids. The CDR3 loop reads CASSRADRWNSPLHF. The CDR3 DNA follows: TGTGCCAGCAGCCGTGCGGACAGATGGAATTCACCCCTCCACTTT.

The chain employs TRBV24-1 and TRBJ2-2, with 9 bases that match TRBD1. Germline V gene lookup returns CDR1 KGHDR and CDR2 SFDVKD. CDR3 length equals 18 residues. J lost 7 bases, V lost 4 bases, and 15 bases had no gene match. The CDR3 DNA sequence: TGTGCCACCAGTGACTCCGGACAGGGGCAGAACTATGGCGGGGAGCTGTTTTTT. Translated: CATSDSGQGQNYGGELFF.

To note about this clonotype: Possible read error: a much larger clone is one base away. The V gene is TRBV29-1, the J gene TRBJ1-2; 8 bases align to TRBD1. CDR1 and CDR2 (germline): SQVTM, ANQGSEA. This CDR3 has 15 residues. This CDR3 is CSVVDRTGWNCGYTF. The CDR3 DNA reads TGCAGCGTTGTCGATAGGACAGGGTGGAACTGTGGCTACACCTTC.

V usage is TRBV29-1 and J usage is TRBJ1-3, with D hard to call. The germline V gene has CDR1 SQVTM and CDR2 ANQGSEA. The V and J ends lost 5 bases and 7 bases respectively, with 12 bases between them. The CDR3 runs to 12 residues. For the CDR3, the DNA is TGCAGCGTTAAGCCAGGTCAGAACACCATATATTTT. It encodes CSVKPGQNTIYF.

This clonotype was counted ten times or more. The gene calls are TRBV10-3 and TRBJ1-6, with 7 positions matching TRBD1. Germline assignment: CDR1 ENHRY and CDR2 SYGVKD. The junction had 6 bases not matched to a gene; V was cut back by 7 bases and J by 6 bases. The CDR3 has 14 residues. In nucleotides, the CDR3 is TGTGCCATCAAACCCGACAGGGCTAATTCACCCCTCCACTTT. Translation gives CAIKPDRANSPLHF.

This clonotype was recorded at least ten times. The V and J genes are TRBV5-6 and TRBJ1-6; a weak D match, TRBD1 (6 bases). Trimming pared 0 bases from V and 8 bases from J, leaving 9 bases between. This CDR3 spans 14 amino acids. Germline CDR1 SGHDT, CDR2 YYEEEE. In DNA form, the CDR3 reads TGTGCCAGCAGCTTGGTCCAGGGGCATTCACCCCTCCACTTT. Amino acid sequence: CASSLVQGHSPLHF.

The chain has TRBV6-5 and TRBJ2-2, with D unresolved. This CDR3 contains 15 residues. The V gene lost 1 base and the J gene lost 0 bases, with 6 bases spanning the gap. CDR1 and CDR2 from the germline V gene are MNHEY and SVGAGI. CDR3 sequence reads: CASSYLRANTGELFF. As DNA, the CDR3 is TGTGCCAGCAGTTACTTGCGAGCGAACACCGGGGAGCTGTTTTTT.

CDR3 amino acids: CASSPRQVPSFGTQYF. CDR3 DNA: TGTGCCAGCAGTCCTCGACAGGTCCCTTCTTTTGGAACCCAGTACTTC. The chain joins TRBV2 to TRBJ2-5, with D tentatively TRBD1 (6 bases). Germline CDR1 is SNHLY and CDR2 is FYNNEI. The CDR3 is made up of 16 amino acids. Between the trimmed V and J ends, which lost 5 bases and 8 bases, there was a span of 24 bases.

With regard to this clonotype: Just one base apart from a much larger clone, this may be a read error. The chain combines TRBV29-1 with TRBJ2-6; TRBD1 might be the D (6 bases). CDR3 length: 15 amino acids. V lost 1 base, J lost 0 bases, and 7 bases lay in between. Germline assignment: CDR1 SQVTM and CDR2 ANQGSEA. The DNA for the CDR3 is TGCAGCGTTGAAGGGACAGACTCTGGGGCCAACGTCCTGACTTTC. Translation gives CSVEGTDSGANVLTF.

Remarks on this clonotype: A much larger clone lies a single base off, so this may be a read error. V usage is TRBV20-1 and J usage is TRBJ1-2; 8 bases align to TRBD1. The CDR3 runs to 15 residues. Per germline, CDR1 DFQATT and CDR2 SNEGSKA (reference sequence). CDR3 in DNA: TGCTGTGCCTCGGACTCAGGGGGCGCGGCCTATGGCTACACCTTC. This sequence encodes CCASDSGGAAYGYTF.

This clonotype appeared a few times. V is TRBV7-9 and J is TRBJ1-5, with TRBD1 as a possible D gene (5 bases). The V end lost 1 base, the J end lost 3 bases, and 16 bases lay between the germline ends. The CDR3 runs 17 residues. The germline V gene encodes CDR1 SEHNR and CDR2 FQNEAQ (reference sequence). The CDR3 loop reads CASSLVLWTRLNQPQHF. The CDR3 DNA sequence: TGTGCCAGCAGCTTAGTGTTGTGGACACGACTCAATCAGCCCCAGCATTTT.

This clonotype was recorded at least ten times. The genes are TRBV5-8 and TRBJ2-7; D not certain. V lost 2 bases to trimming and J lost 6 bases, with 6 bases between them. The length of the CDR3 is 11 residues. CDR1 is SGHTS and CDR2 is YDEGEE in the germline V gene. As DNA, the CDR3 is TGTGCCAGCAGCTTTGGCCCCGAGCAGTACTTC. It is translated as CASSFGPEQYF.

This clonotype was found many times. One end of the junction is discordant with germline, which a read error may explain. The chain uses TRBV7-8 and TRBJ1-1; D is ambiguous. This CDR3 is 11 amino acids long. Per germline, CDR1 SGHVS and CDR2 FQNEAQ. CDR3 nucleotide sequence: TGTGCCAGCAGCTTAAACAGTGAAGCTTTCTTT. This translates into CASSLNSEAFF.

This clonotype appeared many times. The chain combines TRBV19 with TRBJ2-7; D is unclear. The CDR3 covers 12 residues. The germline V gene encodes CDR1 LNHDA and CDR2 SQIVND (reference sequence). V lost 8 bases and J lost 3, with 11 bases in between. The CDR3 spells CASSNDHYEQYF. The CDR3, as DNA: TGTGCCAGTTCCAATGATCACTACGAGCAGTACTTC.

This clonotype was seen only a few times. This chain connects TRBV5-6 to TRBJ1-1; tentative D call: TRBD1 (5 bases). The CDR3 is 15 amino acids. V was pared by 10 bases and J by 0 bases, with 19 bases between. Per the germline V gene, CDR1 is SGHDT and CDR2 is YYEEEE. CDR3 protein: CAWQERGIMNTEAFF. CDR3 nucleotides: TGTGCCTGGCAGGAGAGGGGTATAATGAACACTGAAGCTTTCTTT.

The chain has TRBV10-3 and TRBJ2-7, with D tentatively TRBD1 (7 bases). Trimming left V 10 bases short and J 1 base short, with 14 bases between. Germline CDR1 reads ENHRY; CDR2 reads SYGVKD. CDR3 length equals 13 residues. The CDR3 loop is CATRGARSYEQYF. CDR3 sequence (DNA): TGTGCCACCAGGGGGGCACGATCCTACGAGCAGTACTTC.

A few counts support this clonotype. V gene TRBV7-3 combines with J gene TRBJ1-1; TRBD1 aligns across 8 bases. Germline CDR1 and CDR2: SGHTA and FQGTGA. The CDR3 extends over 14 amino acids. Trimming at V came to 6 bases and at J to 0 bases, leaving 3 bases not matched to a gene. DNA of the CDR3: TGTGCCAGCAGGATGACAGGGGTGAACACTGAAGCTTTCTTT. Protein sequence: CASRMTGVNTEAFF. Full variable domain (rest looked up from reference TRBV7-3 and TRBJ1-1): GAGVSQTPSNKVTEKGKYVELRCDPISGHTALYWYRQSLGQGPEFLIYFQGTGAADDSGLPNDRFFAVRPEGSVSTLKIQRTERGDSAVYLCASRMTGVNTEAFFGQGTRLTVV.

On this clonotype: Compared with germline, one end of the junction differs, possibly owing to a read error. The chain is built from TRBV10-3 and TRBJ2-5; D call uncertain. The length of the CDR3 is 8 residues. Germline V gene lookup returns CDR1 ENHRY and CDR2 SYGVKD. The CDR3 DNA reads as TGTGCCATCAGAATGGACGAGTTC. Its translation is CAIRMDEF.

The chain employs TRBV19 and TRBJ1-5; a possible D gene is TRBD1 (5 bases). Germline lookup yields CDR1 LNHDA and CDR2 SQIVND (reference sequence). With 7 bases removed from V and 3 bases from J, the gap between germline ends came to 13 bases. This CDR3 region has 14 residues. The CDR3 sequence is CASTSGFINQPQHF. The CDR3 region has the DNA TGTGCCAGTACCTCAGGGTTTATCAATCAGCCCCAGCATTTT.

This sequence joins TRBV7-9 and TRBJ1-2; D is uncertain. Germline CDR1 reads SEHNR; CDR2 reads FQNEAQ (reference sequence). CDR3 length: 15 residues. Between the trimmed V and J ends, which lost 2 bases and 8 bases, there was a span of 18 bases. CDR3 in DNA: TGTGCCAGCAGCTTAAGAGGAGCGGAGGGAAGGGGCTACACCTTC. This sequence encodes CASSLRGAEGRGYTF.

In its sample, this clonotype was seen a few times. One end of the junction fails to match germline, which may point to a read error. The chain has TRBV24-1 and TRBJ2-7, with TRBD1 matching over 7 bases. The germline V gene has CDR1 KGHDR and CDR2 SFDVKD. CDR3 length: 15 residues. The CDR3 DNA sequence: TGTGCCAGCAGTTCTTGGACAGGCTCATCCGGGGAGCAGTACTTC. Translation gives CASSSWTGSSGEQYF.

This clonotype has a handful of counts. CDR3 nucleotide sequence: TGTGCCAGCCATGACACCCAAACGACCTACGAGCAGTACTTC. Its translation is CASHDTQTTYEQYF. The chain links TRBV19 to TRBJ2-7; no reliable D call. Trimming removed 9 bases from V and 2 bases from J, with 17 bases in between. The CDR3 has 14 residues. CDR1 is LNHDA, CDR2 SQIVND, per germline (reference sequence).

This clonotype was observed many times. The CDR3 protein is CASSLADGVAFRDGYTF. DNA of the CDR3: TGCGCCAGCAGCTTGGCCGACGGCGTGGCGTTTCGGGATGGCTACACCTTC. This chain links TRBV5-1 with TRBJ1-2; no definite D call. Trimming removed 0 bases from V and 6 bases from J, with 21 bases in between. Germline CDR1 and CDR2: SGHRS and YFSETQ. The CDR3 has 17 amino acids.

Comment on this clonotype: A much larger clonotype is one base distant, so this may be a read error. V gene TRBV5-1 combines with J gene TRBJ1-2; 7 bases match TRBD1. This CDR3 spans 14 amino acids. V lost 0 bases and J lost 7; bases outside the gene matches: 6. Germline CDR1 is SGHRS and CDR2 is YFSETQ. As DNA, the CDR3 is TGCGCCAGCAGCTTGGGACAGGGAGGCCGTGGCTACACCTTC. This encodes CASSLGQGGRGYTF.

This clonotype was observed a handful of times. V and J are TRBV20-1 and TRBJ1-5; D is undetermined. This CDR3 spans 14 amino acids. Germline CDR1 and CDR2: DFQATT and SNEGSKA (reference sequence). The ends were cut back, 2 bases at V and 7 bases at J, with 15 bases in the middle. The CDR3 nucleotides are TGCAGTGCTAGACCGGGCCAAACGGAGCAGCCCCAGCATTTT. Residues: CSARPGQTEQPQHF.

This chain uses TRBV5-1 with TRBJ1-1; no clear D. Germline values: CDR1 SGHRS, CDR2 YFSETQ. The CDR3 is 13 amino acids. V lost 4 bases to trimming and J lost 1 base, with 8 bases between them. CDR3 sequence: CASSGLPNTEAFF. CDR3 nucleotide sequence: TGCGCCAGCAGCGGCCTTCCGAACACTGAAGCTTTCTTT.

The chain uses TRBV12-3 or TRBV12-4 and TRBJ2-7; possibly TRBD1 for D (6 bases). V was trimmed by 8 bases and J by 3 bases, leaving 11 bases between them. This CDR3 has 12 residues. This CDR3 is CASGGAFYEQYF. CDR3 sequence (DNA): TGTGCCAGCGGGGGCGCGTTCTACGAGCAGTACTTC.

This chain connects TRBV19 to TRBJ1-5, with 7 bases fitting TRBD1. Germline V gives CDR1 LNHDA, CDR2 SQIVND (reference sequence). The CDR3 length is 14 residues. J lost 3 bases, V lost 9 bases, and 8 bases had no gene match. CDR3 nucleotide sequence: TGTGCCAGCGGGGACAGTCCATTCAATCAGCCCCAGCATTTT. Translating it yields CASGDSPFNQPQHF.

This chain uses TRBV7-2 with TRBJ2-5; D is unclear. The CDR3 loop spans 16 amino acids. Germline V lookup: CDR1 SGHTA, CDR2 FQGNSA. Trimming removed 2 bases at V and 1 base at J, with 14 bases between. The CDR3 protein is CASSLRRADRQETQYF. The DNA of the CDR3 is TGTGCCAGCAGCTTAAGGCGCGCCGACCGCCAAGAGACCCAGTACTTC.

This clonotype was recorded at least ten times. V and J are TRBV15 and TRBJ1-1, with D uncertain. Germline loops: CDR1 LNHNV, CDR2 YYDKDF (reference sequence). V was trimmed by 0 bases and J by 1 base, leaving 6 bases between them. CDR3 size: 14 residues. CDR3 sequence (DNA): TGTGCCACCAGCAGAGACCTAACGAACACTGAAGCTTTCTTT. Protein: CATSRDLTNTEAFF.

Comments on this clonotype: This may be a read error, as it is one base from a much larger clone. The chain uses TRBV7-9 and TRBJ1-2, with no clear D. The CDR3 extends over 12 amino acids. Looked up from germline, CDR1 is SEHNR and CDR2 is FQNEAQ (reference sequence). CDR3: CAGSSGAYGYTF. DNA for the CDR3: TGTGCCGGCAGCTCGGGCGCCTATGGCTACACCTTC.

The rearrangement links TRBV20-1 to TRBJ2-7; 8 bases fit TRBD1. The CDR3 is made up of 16 amino acids. CDR1 is DFQATT and CDR2 is SNEGSKA in the germline V gene (reference sequence). V lost 3 bases, J lost 0 bases, and 10 bases stayed unmatched. The CDR3 loop reads CSARGTGAGSSYEQYF. CDR3 DNA sequence: TGCAGTGCTAGGGGGACAGGAGCAGGCAGCTCCTACGAGCAGTACTTC.